This TCR beta chain was sequenced in a study of blood T cell repertoires in COVID-19. In the original processing: Scientists estimated how many nucleated cells there were by amplifying reference gene primers. Sequencing used immunoSEQ multiplex PCR; TCRdb keeps in-frame clones, though not all of them. Clone size and V and J calls were adopted from that table, with D and trimming inferred from the DNA. This sample has 270,000 or so clones; around 88% occur once, and the top ten carry roughly 1.2%. Participants were aged about 18 to 100 years from 24 US areas. This sequence originates from a woman in her 40s with acute COVID-19. Sequencing used PBMCs or T cells enriched from blood (not recorded which).

The CDR3 DNA follows: TGCGCCAGCAGTCAACTGGGGCAAGCCAGCTATGGCTACACCTTC. It codes for CASSQLGQASYGYTF. The gene calls are TRBV4-3 and TRBJ1-2; perhaps TRBD1 as D (5 bases). Trimming removed 6 bases from V and 4 bases from J, with 18 bases in between. The germline V gene has CDR1 LGHNA and CDR2 YSLEER. The CDR3 is 15 residues long.